The rows below give T cell receptor beta chains drawn from one sample of a study of pediatric ulcerative colitis. Using immunoSEQ multiplex PCR, the repertoire was profiled, and TCRdb retains in-frame clones only, with some absent. The table has under 70,000 clones, around 87% seen once. Sequencing input: blood. These receptors originate from a boy aged 5-17 years who was a control in a study of pediatric ulcerative colitis. Both conserved end residues are part of each CDR3. The order of the fields is clone size, CDR3 length, V gene, D gene, J gene, CDR3 DNA, CDR3 protein. The D gene is left open where the match is weak. Expanded clones are given a class, and other clones once, few, many or no size at all.

>NA|15|TRBV7-8|NA|TRBJ2-3
TGTGCCAGCAGCTTCCGGCGGGGCGGCACAGATACGCAGTATTTT
CASSFRRGGTDTQYF
>few|13|TRBV19|NA|TRBJ1-2
TGTGCCAGTACCGAAGGGGGATACTATGGCTACACCTTC
CASTEGGYYGYTF
>NA|15|TRBV9|TRBD2|TRBJ2-1
TGTGCCAGCAGCGCTAGCGGGGAGAACTACAATGAGCAGTTCTTC
CASSASGENYNEQFF
>NA|16|TRBV15|NA|TRBJ1-4
TGTGCCACCAGCAGAGGGCAGGGATCGACTAATGAAAAACTGTTTTTT
CATSRGQGSTNEKLFF
>once|16|TRBV19|TRBD1|TRBJ1-4
TGTGCCAGTAGTATAGAAAGCCGGACAGGGAATGAAAAACTGTTTTTT
CASSIESRTGNEKLFF
>NA|12|TRBV9|NA|TRBJ2-7
TGTGCCAGCAGCCCCTTCGGTGACGAGCAGTACTTC
CASSPFGDEQYF
>NA|13|TRBV15|NA|TRBJ2-7
TGTGCCACCAGCAGAGATCCTTCCTACGAGCAGTACTTC
CATSRDPSYEQYF
>NA|16|TRBV6-6|TRBD1|TRBJ1-5
TGTGCCAGCAGTACAACCGGGACAGGGGAGTTTGAGCCCCAGCATTTT
CASSTTGTGEFEPQHF
>NA|14|TRBV5-1|NA|TRBJ2-7
TGCGCCAGCAGCCCCGGGAATAATCACTACGAGCAGTACTTC
CASSPGNNHYEQYF
>NA|13|TRBV7-8|NA|TRBJ1-1
TGTGCCAGCAGCTTGGACAGCAACACTGAAGCTTTCTTT
CASSLDSNTEAFF
>NA|16|TRBV15|NA|TRBJ2-6
TGTGCCACCAGCAGAGGAGTCCCATCTGGGGCCAACGTCCTGACTTTC
CATSRGVPSGANVLTF
>NA|16|TRBV5-6|NA|TRBJ2-1
TGTGCCAGCAGGCCCTACGCAGCCCCAGACTACAATGAGCAGTTCTTC
CASRPYAAPDYNEQFF
>NA|14|TRBV11-2|NA|TRBJ2-2
TGTGCCAGCAGCTTGAGTGGATGGGCCGGGGAGCTGTTTTTT
CASSLSGWAGELFF
>NA|15|TRBV27|NA|TRBJ2-7
TGTGCCAGCAGTTTATCGCCGACAGTGGGAGGAGAGCAGTACTTC
CASSLSPTVGGEQYF
>NA|14|TRBV6-1|NA|TRBJ2-7
TGTGCCAGCAGGAAAGCGGAACCTGGAGCGGAGCAGTACTTC
CASRKAEPGAEQYF
>NA|16|TRBV19|NA|TRBJ2-6
TGTGCCAGTAGTACCCATCCCAGCTCTGGGGCCAACGTCCTGACTTTC
CASSTHPSSGANVLTF
>NA|18|TRBV19|TRBD2|TRBJ2-3
TGTGCCAGTAGTCCCGGGACTAGCGGGATTCTACGGACAGATACGCAGTATTTT
CASSPGTSGILRTDTQYF
>NA|17|TRBV18|TRBD2|TRBJ2-1
TGTGCCAGCTCACCAGGGCTAGCGGGAGTCCTTTCGAATGAGCAGTTCTTC
CASSPGLAGVLSNEQFF
>NA|16|TRBV7-8|NA|TRBJ2-7
TGTGCCAGCAGCCCTCACCGACCGTTGGTGTCCTACGAGCAGTACTTC
CASSPHRPLVSYEQYF
>NA|14|TRBV2|NA|TRBJ2-7
TGTGCCAGCTCGCAGGAGGTGGGCTCCTACGAGCAGTACTTC
CASSQEVGSYEQYF
>once|14|TRBV6-1|TRBD1|TRBJ2-7
TGTGCCAGCACGATCCGGACAGGAGTCTACGAGCAGTACTTC
CASTIRTGVYEQYF
>few|13|TRBV5-8|TRBD1|TRBJ1-3
TGTGCCATAGGACAGGGGGCAGGAAACACCATATATTTT
CAIGQGAGNTIYF
>medium-sized|20|TRBV19|TRBD1|TRBJ1-5
TGTGCCAGTAGTATTTATCTTAGGACAGGCAAGACCTTTGGCAATCAGCCCCAGCATTTT
CASSIYLRTGKTFGNQPQHF
>NA|14|TRBV19|TRBD1|TRBJ2-1
TGTGCCAGTAGTGCCCAGACAGGGAGTCCTGAGCAGTTCTTC
CASSAQTGSPEQFF
>few|13|TRBV19|NA|TRBJ1-2
TGTGCCACCGCGGACAAGAGTAACTATGGCTACACCTTC
CATADKSNYGYTF
>NA|18|TRBV7-9|TRBD2|TRBJ2-7
TGTGCCAGCAGCTCGTCGGGACTAGCGGGAGCCCACACCTACGAGCAGTACTTC
CASSSSGLAGAHTYEQYF
>NA|13|TRBV10-1|NA|TRBJ1-1
TGCGCCACCCGTAGGGGAGTGAACACTGAAGCTTTCTTT
CATRRGVNTEAFF
>NA|14|TRBV10-2|NA|TRBJ1-1
TGCGGTTCTTGGGCCAAATCGCCTAACACTGAAGCTTTCTTT
CGSWAKSPNTEAFF
>NA|17|TRBV7-9|NA|TRBJ2-3
TGTGCCAGCAGCCGTCTTAGTTGGGGGGCCGATACAGATACGCAGTATTTT
CASSRLSWGADTDTQYF
>NA|15|TRBV7-6|TRBD1|TRBJ2-2
TGTGCCAGCAGCCGGACAGGGGGTCACGTCGGGGAGCTGTTTTTT
CASSRTGGHVGELFF
>NA|14|TRBV29-1|NA|TRBJ1-1
TGCAGCGTGGTGAGACAGCCTCTGGACACTGAAGCTTTCTTT
CSVVRQPLDTEAFF
>NA|12|TRBV12-5|NA|TRBJ1-6
TGTGCTAGTGGTCTCCACAGTTCACCCCTCCACTTT
CASGLHSSPLHF